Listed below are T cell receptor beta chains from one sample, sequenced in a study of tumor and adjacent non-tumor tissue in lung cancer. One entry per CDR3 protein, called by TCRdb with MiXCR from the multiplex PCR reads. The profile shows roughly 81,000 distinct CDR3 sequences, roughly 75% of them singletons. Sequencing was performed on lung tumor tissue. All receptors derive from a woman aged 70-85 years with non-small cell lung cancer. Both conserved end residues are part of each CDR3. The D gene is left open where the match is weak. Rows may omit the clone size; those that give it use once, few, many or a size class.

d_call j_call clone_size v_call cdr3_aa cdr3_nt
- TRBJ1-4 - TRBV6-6 CASRSLQVTENEKLFF TGTGCCAGCAGATCCCTGCAGGTGACAGAAAATGAAAAACTGTTTTTT
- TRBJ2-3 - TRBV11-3 CASSLPPGTPPYF TGCGCCAGCAGTTTACCCCCCGGGACACCGCCGTATTTT
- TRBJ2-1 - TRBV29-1 CSVSALFFYNEQFF TGCAGCGTTTCCGCCCTTTTCTTCTACAATGAGCAGTTCTTC
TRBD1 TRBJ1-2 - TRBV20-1 CNAPTRTGGFYYGYTF TGCAATGCCCCGACCCGGACAGGGGGCTTCTACTATGGCTACACCTTC
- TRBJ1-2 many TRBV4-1 CASSQEFTLNYGYTF TGCGCCAGCAGCCAAGAATTTACATTAAACTATGGCTACACCTTC
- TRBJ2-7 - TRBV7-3 CASSSGLNYEQYF TGTGCCAGCAGCTCGGGATTAAACTACGAGCAGTACTTC
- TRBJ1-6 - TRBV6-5 CASSSKLGRDYNSPLHF TGTGCCAGCAGCTCGAAGTTAGGCCGAGATTATAATTCACCCCTCCACTTT
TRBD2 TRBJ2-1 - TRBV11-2 CASILTGLAGHGEQFF TGTGCCAGCATCCTTACGGGACTAGCGGGACACGGGGAGCAGTTCTTC
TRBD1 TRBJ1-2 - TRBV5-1 CASGRDRINYGYTF TGCGCCAGCGGCCGGGACAGGATTAACTATGGCTACACCTTC
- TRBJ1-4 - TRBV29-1 CSSRAEGGRLLF TGCAGCTCCCGCGCGGAGGGGGGAAGACTGCTTTTT
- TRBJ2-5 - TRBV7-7 CASSLESGETQYF TGCGCTAGCAGCTTAGAATCGGGAGAGACCCAGTACTTC
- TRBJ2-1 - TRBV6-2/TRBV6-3 CPSSRQPYNEQFF TGTCCCAGCAGCCGACAGCCCTACAATGAGCAGTTCTTC
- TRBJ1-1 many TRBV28 CASWPLTGFTEAFF TGTGCCAGCTGGCCCCTCACAGGGTTCACTGAAGCTTTCTTT
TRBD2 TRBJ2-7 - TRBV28 CASSFPELAGAKDYKQYF TGTGCCAGCAGTTTCCCGGAACTAGCGGGAGCGAAGGACTACAAGCAGTACTTC
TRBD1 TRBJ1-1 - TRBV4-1 CTSSQHPKQGYTEAFF TGCACCAGCAGCCAACACCCTAAACAGGGGTACACTGAAGCTTTCTTT
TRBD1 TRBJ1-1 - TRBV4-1 CASSHRTGSTEAFF TGCGCGAGCAGCCACCGGACAGGGAGCACTGAAGCTTTCTTT
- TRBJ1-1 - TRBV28 CAGSPLQGPWVNTEAFF TGTGCCGGTAGCCCCTTACAGGGACCATGGGTGAACACTGAAGCTTTCTTT
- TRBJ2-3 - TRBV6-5 CASSWSFMNIDTQYF TGTGCCAGCAGTTGGTCGTTTATGAACATAGATACGCAGTATTTT
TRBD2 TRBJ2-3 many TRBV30 CAWSSLGEGTVDTQYF TGTGCCTGGAGTTCCCTGGGGGAGGGGACTGTGGATACGCAGTATTTT
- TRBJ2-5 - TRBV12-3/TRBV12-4 CASSLALVVQETQDF TGTGCCAGCAGTTTAGCGCTAGTGGTCCAAGAGACCCAGGACTTC
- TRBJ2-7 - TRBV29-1 CSVGDSTPYEHYF TGCAGCGTTGGGGATAGCACCCCCTACGAGCACTACTTC
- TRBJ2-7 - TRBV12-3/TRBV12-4 CTSAPSSNRDNEQYF TGTACCAGCGCCCCATCAAGCAACCGGGACAATGAGCAATACTTC
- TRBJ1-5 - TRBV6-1 CASSDVVDRPQHF TGTGCCAGTAGTGACGTGGTGGACCGGCCCCAGCATTTT
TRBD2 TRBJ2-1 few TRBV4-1 CASSPVSGRALGEQFF TGCGCCAGCAGCCCAGTAAGCGGGAGGGCCTTGGGTGAGCAGTTCTTC
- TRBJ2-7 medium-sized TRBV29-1 CSVAPLRGSSYEQYF TGCAGCGTTGCCCCCCTAAGGGGGAGCTCCTACGAGCAGTACTTC
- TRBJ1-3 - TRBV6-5 CANSYGGIGVNTIYF TGTGCCAACAGTTATGGAGGGATCGGTGTAAACACCATATATTTT
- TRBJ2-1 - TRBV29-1 CSGDRGYYVQFF TGCAGCGGAGATCGGGGGTACTATGTGCAGTTCTTC
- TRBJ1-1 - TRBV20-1 CSARDSGGYEAFF TGCAGTGCTAGAGATTCCGGGGGCTATGAAGCTTTCTTT
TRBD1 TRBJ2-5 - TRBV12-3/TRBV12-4 CASTPGQVVQETQYF TGTGCCAGCACTCCCGGACAGGTGGTTCAAGAGACCCAGTACTTC
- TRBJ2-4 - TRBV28 CASTLEAGVVKNIQYF TGTGCCAGTACCCTAGAAGCAGGGGTTGTCAAAAACATTCAGTACTTC
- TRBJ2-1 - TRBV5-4 CASWRVRGSYNEQFF TGTGCCAGCTGGCGGGTGAGAGGCTCCTACAATGAGCAGTTCTTC
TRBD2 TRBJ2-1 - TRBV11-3 CASGPRTSSYNEQFF TGTGCCAGCGGCCCCCGGACTAGCTCCTACAATGAGCAATTCTTC
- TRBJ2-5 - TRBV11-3 CASSLNREEAQYF TGTGCCAGCAGCTTAAACAGGGAAGAGGCCCAGTACTTC
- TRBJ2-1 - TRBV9 CASSVNPPGTGYNEQFF TGTGCCAGCAGCGTTAACCCCCCGGGGACTGGGTACAATGAGCAGTTCTTC
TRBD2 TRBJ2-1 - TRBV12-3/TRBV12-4 CASSLRGVPYDEQFF TGTGCCAGCAGTTTACGGGGGGTACCCTACGATGAACAGTTCTTC
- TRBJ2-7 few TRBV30 CAWSVPGPRGEQYF TGTGCCTGGAGTGTCCCCGGGCCGAGGGGCGAGCAGTACTTC
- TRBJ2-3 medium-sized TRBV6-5 CASSYSRGSTDTQYF TGTGCCAGCAGTTACTCGAGGGGTAGCACAGATACGCAGTATTTT
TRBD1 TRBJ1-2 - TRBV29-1 CSIKPTGDGYGYVF TGCAGCATAAAGCCTACAGGGGACGGCTATGGCTACGTCTTC
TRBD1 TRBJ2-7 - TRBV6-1 CASSEPGQGHYKQYF TGTGCCAGCAGTGAACCGGGACAGGGGCACTACAAGCAGTACTTC
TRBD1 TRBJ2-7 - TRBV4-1 CASSQGQGDEYEQHF TGCGCCAGCAGCCAAGGACAGGGCGATGAGTACGAGCAGCACTTC
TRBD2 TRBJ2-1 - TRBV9 CASSGPRTSGIRDSYNEQFF TGTGCCAGCAGCGGTCCTCGGACTAGCGGGATCCGGGACTCCTACAATGAGCAGTTCTTC
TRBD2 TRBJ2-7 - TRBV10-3 CAISSGGGTYEQDF TGTGCCATCTCATCGGGAGGGGGAACCTACGAGCAGGACTTC
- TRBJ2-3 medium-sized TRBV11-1 CASSKPNGVGDTQYF TGTGCCAGCAGCAAACCCAACGGGGTGGGGGATACGCAGTATTTT
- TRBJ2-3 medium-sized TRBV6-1 CAIMDQAAYTDTQYF TGTGCCATCATGGACCAAGCGGCCTACACAGATACGCAGTATTTT
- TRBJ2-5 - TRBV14 CASRQLTSQETQYF TGTGCAAGCAGACAATTGACTAGCCAAGAGACCCAGTACTTC
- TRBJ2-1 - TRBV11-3 CASSRGHTRGNEQFF TGTGCCAGCAGCCGCGGCCATACTCGCGGCAATGAGCAGTTCTTC
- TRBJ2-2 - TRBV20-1 CSASAGGNVSGELFF TGCAGTGCTAGTGCTGGCGGGAATGTATCCGGGGAGCTGTTTTTT
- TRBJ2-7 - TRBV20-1 CSARLYSEGEQYF TGCAGTGCTAGACTTTATAGCGAGGGCGAGCAGTACTTC
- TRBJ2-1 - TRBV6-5 CANSTPAGSYNEQFF TGTGCCAACAGTACGCCAGCGGGCTCCTACAATGAGCAGTTCTTC
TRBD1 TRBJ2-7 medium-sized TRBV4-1 CASSQTGQGDEQYF TGCGCCAGCAGCCAGACGGGACAGGGAGACGAGCAGTACTTC
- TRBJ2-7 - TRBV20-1 CSANGSGVWRPYEKYF TGCAGTGCTAACGGCTCGGGGGTGTGGAGGCCCTACGAGAAGTACTTC
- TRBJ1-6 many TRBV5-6 CASSRQGRGYSPLHF TGTGCCAGCAGTCGGCAGGGGAGGGGGTATTCACCCCTCCACTTT
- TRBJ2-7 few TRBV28 CASSSWGGYEQYF TGTGCCAGTAGTTCCTGGGGAGGCTACGAGCAGTACTTC